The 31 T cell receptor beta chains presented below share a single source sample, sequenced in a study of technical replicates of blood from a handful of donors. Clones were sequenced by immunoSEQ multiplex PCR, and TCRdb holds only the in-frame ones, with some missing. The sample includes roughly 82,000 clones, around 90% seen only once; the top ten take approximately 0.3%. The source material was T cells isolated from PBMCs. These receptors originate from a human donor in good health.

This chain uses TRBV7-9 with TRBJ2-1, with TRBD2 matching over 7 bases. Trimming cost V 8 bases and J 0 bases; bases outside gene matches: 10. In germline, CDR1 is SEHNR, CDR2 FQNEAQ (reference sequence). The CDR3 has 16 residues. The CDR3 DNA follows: TGTGCCAGCGACACAACCGGCGGGAGCTCCTACAATGAGCAGTTCTTC. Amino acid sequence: CASDTTGGSSYNEQFF.

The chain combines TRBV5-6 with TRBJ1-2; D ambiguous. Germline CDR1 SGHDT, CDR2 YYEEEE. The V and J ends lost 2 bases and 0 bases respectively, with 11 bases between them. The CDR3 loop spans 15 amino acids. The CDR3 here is CASSLPTGANYGYTF. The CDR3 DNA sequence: TGTGCCAGCAGCTTACCGACGGGAGCTAACTATGGCTACACCTTC.

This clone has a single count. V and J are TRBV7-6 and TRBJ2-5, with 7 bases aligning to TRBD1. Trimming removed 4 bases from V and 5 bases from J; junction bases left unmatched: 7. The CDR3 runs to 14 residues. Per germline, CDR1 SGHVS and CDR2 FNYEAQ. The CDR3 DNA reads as TGTGCCAGCAGCTACACAGGGGCTAGGGAGACCCAGTACTTC. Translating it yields CASSYTGARETQYF. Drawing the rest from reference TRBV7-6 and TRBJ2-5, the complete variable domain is GAGVSQSPRYKVTKRGQDVALRCDPISGHVSLYWYRQALGQGPEFLTYFNYEAQQDKSGLPNDRFSAERPEGSISTLTIQRTEQRDSAMYRCASSYTGARETQYFGPGTRLLVL.

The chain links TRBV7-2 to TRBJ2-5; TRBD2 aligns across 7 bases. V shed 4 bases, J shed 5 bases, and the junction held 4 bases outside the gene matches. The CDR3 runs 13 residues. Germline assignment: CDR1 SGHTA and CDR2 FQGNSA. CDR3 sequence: CASSSWGGETQYF. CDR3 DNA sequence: TGTGCCAGCAGCTCCTGGGGGGGGGAGACCCAGTACTTC.

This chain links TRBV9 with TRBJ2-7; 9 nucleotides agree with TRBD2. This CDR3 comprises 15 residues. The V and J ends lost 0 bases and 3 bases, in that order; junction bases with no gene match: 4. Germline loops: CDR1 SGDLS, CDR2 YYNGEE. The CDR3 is CASSVDPSGIYEQYF. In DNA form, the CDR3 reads TGTGCCAGCAGCGTAGACCCTAGCGGGATCTACGAGCAGTACTTC. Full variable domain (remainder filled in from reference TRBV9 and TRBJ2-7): DSGVTQTPKHLITATGQRVTLRCSPRSGDLSVYWYQQSLDQGLQFLIQYYNGEERAKGNILERFSAQQFPDLHSELNLSSLELGDSALYFCASSVDPSGIYEQYFGPGTRLTVT.

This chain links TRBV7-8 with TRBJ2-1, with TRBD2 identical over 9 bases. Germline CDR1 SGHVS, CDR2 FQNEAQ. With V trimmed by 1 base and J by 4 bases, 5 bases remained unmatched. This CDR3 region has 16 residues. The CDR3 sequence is CASSLGRSGRYNEQFF. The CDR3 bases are TGTGCCAGCAGCTTAGGTCGGAGCGGGAGGTACAATGAGCAGTTCTTC.

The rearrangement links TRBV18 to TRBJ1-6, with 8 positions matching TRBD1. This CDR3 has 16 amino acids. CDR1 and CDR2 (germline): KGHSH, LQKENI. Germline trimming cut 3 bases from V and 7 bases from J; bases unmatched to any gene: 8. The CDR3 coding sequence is TGTGCCAGCTCACCTCACGACAGGGGAGCAAATTCACCCCTCCACTTT. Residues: CASSPHDRGANSPLHF.

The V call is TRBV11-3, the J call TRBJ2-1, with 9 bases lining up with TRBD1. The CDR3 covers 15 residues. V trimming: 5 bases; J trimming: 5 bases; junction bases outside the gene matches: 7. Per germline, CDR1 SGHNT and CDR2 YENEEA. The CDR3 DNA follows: TGTGCCAGCAGCATTTCCGGGACAGGGCACAATGAGCAGTTCTTC. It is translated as CASSISGTGHNEQFF.

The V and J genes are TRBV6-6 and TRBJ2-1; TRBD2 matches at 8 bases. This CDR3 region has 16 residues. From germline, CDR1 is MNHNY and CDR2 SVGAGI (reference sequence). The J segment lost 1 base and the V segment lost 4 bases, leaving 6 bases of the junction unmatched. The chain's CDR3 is CASSSLAGRSYNEQFF. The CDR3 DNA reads TGTGCCAGCAGTTCCTTAGCGGGAAGGTCCTACAATGAGCAGTTCTTC.

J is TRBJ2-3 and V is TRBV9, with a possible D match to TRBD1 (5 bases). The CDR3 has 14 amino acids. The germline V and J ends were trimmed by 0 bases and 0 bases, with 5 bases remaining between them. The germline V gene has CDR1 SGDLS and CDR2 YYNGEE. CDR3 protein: CASSVGQSTDTQYF. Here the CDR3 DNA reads TGTGCCAGCAGCGTAGGACAGAGCACAGATACGCAGTATTTT.

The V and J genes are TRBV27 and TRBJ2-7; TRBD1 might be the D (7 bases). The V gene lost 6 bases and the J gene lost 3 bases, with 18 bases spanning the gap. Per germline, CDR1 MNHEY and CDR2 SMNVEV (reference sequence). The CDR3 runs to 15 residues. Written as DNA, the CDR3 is TGTGCCAGCAGGTTCGAAGGGGGCGGGAACTACGAGCAGTACTTC. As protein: CASRFEGGGNYEQYF.

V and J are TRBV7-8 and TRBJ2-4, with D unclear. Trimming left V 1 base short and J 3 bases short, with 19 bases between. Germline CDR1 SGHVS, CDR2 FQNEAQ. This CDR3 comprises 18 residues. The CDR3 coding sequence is TGTGCCAGCAGCTTAGTTGGCCCGACGCGCCTAGACAAAAACATTCAGTACTTC. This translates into CASSLVGPTRLDKNIQYF.

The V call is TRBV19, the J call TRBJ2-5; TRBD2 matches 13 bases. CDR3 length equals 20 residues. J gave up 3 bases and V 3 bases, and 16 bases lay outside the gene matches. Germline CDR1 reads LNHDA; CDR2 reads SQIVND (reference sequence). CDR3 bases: TGTGCCAGTAGTATGACAAGGGGGGGAACCGGGACTAGCGGGGAAGAGACCCAGTACTTC. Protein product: CASSMTRGGTGTSGEETQYF.

The CDR3 here is CASSLVRGSNQPQHF. In DNA form, the CDR3 reads TGTGCCAGCAGTTTAGTTAGGGGGAGCAATCAGCCCCAGCATTTT. The rearrangement uses TRBV6-5 and TRBJ1-5, with D perhaps TRBD1 (6 bases). Germline V CDR1 and CDR2: MNHEY, SVGAGI. The CDR3 is made up of 15 amino acids. The germline V and J ends were trimmed by 4 bases and 1 base, with 11 bases remaining between them.

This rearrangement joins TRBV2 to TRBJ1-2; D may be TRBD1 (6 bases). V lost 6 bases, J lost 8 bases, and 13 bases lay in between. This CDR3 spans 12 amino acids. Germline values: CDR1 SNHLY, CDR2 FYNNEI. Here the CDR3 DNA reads TGTGCCAGCAGCTACACCGACAGGGGCTACACCTTC. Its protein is CASSYTDRGYTF.

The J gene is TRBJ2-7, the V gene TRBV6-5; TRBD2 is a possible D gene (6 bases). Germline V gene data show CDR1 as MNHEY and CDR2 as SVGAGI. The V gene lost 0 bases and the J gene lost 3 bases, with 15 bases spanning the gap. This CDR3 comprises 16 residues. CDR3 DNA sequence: TGTGCCAGCAGTTACTCGAAACTGCGGGGCCACTACGAGCAGTACTTC. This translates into CASSYSKLRGHYEQYF.

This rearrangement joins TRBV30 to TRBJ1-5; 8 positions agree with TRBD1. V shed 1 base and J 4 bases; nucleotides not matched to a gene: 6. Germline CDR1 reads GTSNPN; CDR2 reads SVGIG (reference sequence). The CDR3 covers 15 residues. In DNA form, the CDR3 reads TGTGCCTGGAGTGGGGCAGGGGGCCCAAATCAGCCCCAGCATTTT. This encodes CAWSGAGGPNQPQHF.

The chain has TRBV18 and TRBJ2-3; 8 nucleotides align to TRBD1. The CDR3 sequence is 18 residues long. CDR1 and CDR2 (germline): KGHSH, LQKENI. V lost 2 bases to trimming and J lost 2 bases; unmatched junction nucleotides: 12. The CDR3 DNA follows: TGTGCCAGCTCACCAGTCCAGGACAGGGAGAGATTCACAGATACGCAGTATTTT. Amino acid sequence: CASSPVQDRERFTDTQYF.

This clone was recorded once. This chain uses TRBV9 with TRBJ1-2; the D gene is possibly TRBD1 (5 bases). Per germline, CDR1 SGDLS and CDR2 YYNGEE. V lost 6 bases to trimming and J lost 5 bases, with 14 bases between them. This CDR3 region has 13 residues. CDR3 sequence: CASKGLGPYGYTF. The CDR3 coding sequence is TGTGCCAGCAAAGGGTTGGGGCCTTATGGCTACACCTTC.

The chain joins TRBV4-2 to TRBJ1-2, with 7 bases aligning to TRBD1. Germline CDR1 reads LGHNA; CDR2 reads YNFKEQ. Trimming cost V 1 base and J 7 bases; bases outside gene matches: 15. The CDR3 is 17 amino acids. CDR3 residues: CASSQVGGDRLRGGYTF. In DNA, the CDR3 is TGTGCCAGCAGCCAAGTGGGCGGGGACAGACTTCGGGGTGGCTACACCTTC.

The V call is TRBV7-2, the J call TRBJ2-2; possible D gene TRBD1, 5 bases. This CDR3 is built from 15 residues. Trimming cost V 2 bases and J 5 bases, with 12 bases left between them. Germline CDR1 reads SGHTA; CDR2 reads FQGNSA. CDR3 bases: TGTGCCAGCAGCTTACAACCAGGGAATACCGGGGAGCTGTTTTTT. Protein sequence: CASSLQPGNTGELFF.

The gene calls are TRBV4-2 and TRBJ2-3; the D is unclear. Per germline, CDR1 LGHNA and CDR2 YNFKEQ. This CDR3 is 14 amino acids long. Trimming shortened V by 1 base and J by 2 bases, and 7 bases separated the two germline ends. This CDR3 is CASSQGVNTDTQYF. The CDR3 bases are TGTGCCAGCAGCCAAGGTGTCAACACAGATACGCAGTATTTT.

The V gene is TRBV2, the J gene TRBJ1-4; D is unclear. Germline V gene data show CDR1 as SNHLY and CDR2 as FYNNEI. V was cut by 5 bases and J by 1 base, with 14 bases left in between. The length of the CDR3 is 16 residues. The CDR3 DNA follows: TGTGCCAGCAGTAAGGCCCCCAGGCAAACTAATGAAAAACTGTTTTTT. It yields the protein CASSKAPRQTNEKLFF. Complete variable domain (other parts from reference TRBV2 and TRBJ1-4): EPEVTQTPSHQVTQMGQEVILRCVPISNHLYFYWYRQILGQKVEFLVSFYNNEISEKSEIFDDQFSVERPDGSNFTLKIRSTKLEDSAMYFCASSKAPRQTNEKLFFGSGTQLSVL.

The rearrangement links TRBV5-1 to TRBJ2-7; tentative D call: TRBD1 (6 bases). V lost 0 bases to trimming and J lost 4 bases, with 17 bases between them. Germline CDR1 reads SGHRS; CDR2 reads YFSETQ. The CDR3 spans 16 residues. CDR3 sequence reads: CASSLEWGTKTYEQYF. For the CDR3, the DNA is TGCGCCAGCAGCTTGGAGTGGGGGACAAAGACATACGAGCAGTACTTC.

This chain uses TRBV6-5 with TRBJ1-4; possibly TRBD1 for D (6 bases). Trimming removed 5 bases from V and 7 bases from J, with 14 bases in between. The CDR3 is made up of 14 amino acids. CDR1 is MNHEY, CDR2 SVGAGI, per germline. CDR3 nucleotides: TGTGCCAGCAGTCTGACAGGAATGACTGAAAAACTGTTTTTT. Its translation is CASSLTGMTEKLFF.

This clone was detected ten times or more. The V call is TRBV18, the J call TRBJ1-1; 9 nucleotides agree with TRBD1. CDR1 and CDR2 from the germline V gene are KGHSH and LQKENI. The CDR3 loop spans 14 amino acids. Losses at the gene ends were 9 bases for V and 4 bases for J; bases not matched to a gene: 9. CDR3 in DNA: TGTGCCAGTTCGTGGGACAGGGTAGCCACTGAAGCTTTCTTT. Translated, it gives CASSWDRVATEAFF.

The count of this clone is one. CDR3 coding DNA: TGTGCCAGCAGTGAATCGGGAATGCAGTTCTATGGCTACACCTTC. This encodes CASSESGMQFYGYTF. This chain links TRBV6-1 with TRBJ1-2; no firm D call. Germline V gene lookup returns CDR1 MNHNS and CDR2 SASEGT. The CDR3 totals 15 residues. The V end was cut by 2 bases, the J end by 4 bases, with 14 bases between.

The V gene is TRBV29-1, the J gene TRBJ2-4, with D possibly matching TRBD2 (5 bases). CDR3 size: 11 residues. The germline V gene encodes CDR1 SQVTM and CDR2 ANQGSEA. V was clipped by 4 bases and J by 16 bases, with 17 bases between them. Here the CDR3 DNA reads TGCAGCGTTGGGGAACTAGGGCAGCGTTACTTC. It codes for CSVGELGQRYF. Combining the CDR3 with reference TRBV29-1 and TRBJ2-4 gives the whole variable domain SAVISQKPSRDICQRGTSLTIQCQVDSQVTMMFWYRQQPGQSLTLIATANQGSEATYESGFVIDKFPISRPNLTFSTLTVSNMSPEDSSIYLCSVGELGQRYFGAGTRLSVL.

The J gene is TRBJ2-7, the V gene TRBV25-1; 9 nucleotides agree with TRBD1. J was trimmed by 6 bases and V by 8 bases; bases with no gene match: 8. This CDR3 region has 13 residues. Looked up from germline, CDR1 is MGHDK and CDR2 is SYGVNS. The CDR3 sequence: CASAPGQGSEQYF. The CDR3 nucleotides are TGTGCCAGCGCACCGGGACAGGGAAGCGAGCAGTACTTC.

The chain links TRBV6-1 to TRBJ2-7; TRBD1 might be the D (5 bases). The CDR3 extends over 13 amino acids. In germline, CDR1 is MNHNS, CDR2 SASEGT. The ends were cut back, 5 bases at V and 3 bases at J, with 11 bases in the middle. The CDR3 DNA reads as TGTGCCAGCAGTAGACAGACTTTCTACGAGCAGTACTTC. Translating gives CASSRQTFYEQYF.

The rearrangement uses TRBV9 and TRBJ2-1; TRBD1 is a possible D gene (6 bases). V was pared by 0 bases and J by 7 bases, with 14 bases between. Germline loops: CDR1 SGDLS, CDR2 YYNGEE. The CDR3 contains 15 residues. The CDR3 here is CASSVDGTPYNEQFF. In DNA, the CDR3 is TGTGCCAGCAGCGTAGACGGGACACCATATAATGAGCAGTTCTTC.